The rows below give T cell receptor beta chains drawn from one sample of a study of blood T cell repertoires in COVID-19. Generated by immunoSEQ multiplex PCR, the TCRdb table keeps only in-frame clones and is missing some. The table includes approximately 38,000 clones, around 95% detected once. Specimen: peripheral blood. The receptor source for this set is a human donor with active COVID-19. The donor label of this sample is uncertain. CDR3s leave out the opening cysteine and the closing phenylalanine or tryptophan. The D gene is left open where the match is weak.

J gene: TRBJ1-2
V gene: TRBV5-1
D gene: .
CDR3 protein: ASSLPSPGTTQGYT

J gene: TRBJ2-2
V gene: TRBV3-1/TRBV3-2
D gene: TRBD2
CDR3 protein: ASSQVALAGGNTGELF

J gene: TRBJ2-3
V gene: TRBV28
D gene: TRBD2
CDR3 protein: ASSFLYRGSGRLTDTQY

J gene: TRBJ2-1
V gene: TRBV27
D gene: TRBD2
CDR3 protein: ASSISASGYNEQF

J gene: TRBJ2-1
V gene: TRBV9
D gene: .
CDR3 protein: ASSGGSNNEQF

J gene: TRBJ2-7
V gene: TRBV6-5
D gene: .
CDR3 protein: ASSYWTGSYEQY

J gene: TRBJ1-2
V gene: TRBV11-3
D gene: .
CDR3 protein: ASSPPASPNYGYT

J gene: TRBJ2-1
V gene: TRBV10-3
D gene: .
CDR3 protein: AISEKSSAYNEQF

J gene: TRBJ2-1
V gene: TRBV14
D gene: TRBD1
CDR3 protein: ASSQGQGQYNEQF

J gene: TRBJ1-6
V gene: TRBV15
D gene: TRBD1
CDR3 protein: ATSRDLGTGASPLH

J gene: TRBJ1-1
V gene: TRBV5-1
D gene: .
CDR3 protein: ASSKDRNTEAF

J gene: TRBJ1-2
V gene: TRBV29-1
D gene: TRBD1
CDR3 protein: SVDGTGARGGYT

J gene: TRBJ2-7
V gene: TRBV15
D gene: .
CDR3 protein: ATAKPDGNIYEQY

J gene: TRBJ2-3
V gene: TRBV11-3
D gene: TRBD2
CDR3 protein: ASSPLAGATTDTQY

J gene: TRBJ2-3
V gene: TRBV4-1
D gene: TRBD2
CDR3 protein: ASSQADSGGTDTQY

J gene: TRBJ2-7
V gene: TRBV5-1
D gene: .
CDR3 protein: ASSLQGYEQY

J gene: TRBJ2-3
V gene: TRBV6-2/TRBV6-3
D gene: .
CDR3 protein: ASSYDRGPSTDTQY

J gene: TRBJ1-2
V gene: TRBV18
D gene: TRBD1
CDR3 protein: ASSPRDSKYYGYT

J gene: TRBJ1-6
V gene: TRBV28
D gene: TRBD1
CDR3 protein: ASTLGGRRDSPLH

J gene: TRBJ2-7
V gene: TRBV7-6
D gene: .
CDR3 protein: ASSLALVAPDEQY

J gene: TRBJ2-3
V gene: TRBV2
D gene: TRBD2
CDR3 protein: ASSASGGADTQY

J gene: TRBJ2-7
V gene: TRBV13
D gene: .
CDR3 protein: ASSPWTKTYEQY

J gene: TRBJ2-5
V gene: TRBV11-2
D gene: .
CDR3 protein: ASSLRSETQY

J gene: TRBJ2-7
V gene: TRBV21-1
D gene: .
CDR3 protein: ASSSRPEGGRHYEQY

J gene: TRBJ2-7
V gene: TRBV11-2
D gene: TRBD2
CDR3 protein: ASRRLAAYEQY

J gene: TRBJ2-3
V gene: TRBV2
D gene: TRBD1
CDR3 protein: ASSVGTGGADTQY

J gene: TRBJ1-2
V gene: TRBV6-5
D gene: .
CDR3 protein: ASSYDSNVFNYGYT

J gene: TRBJ1-5
V gene: TRBV4-1
D gene: TRBD1
CDR3 protein: ASSRGTGYNQPQH

J gene: TRBJ2-3
V gene: TRBV3-1/TRBV3-2
D gene: TRBD2
CDR3 protein: ASSQEGRLAGAASTDTQY

J gene: TRBJ2-5
V gene: TRBV27
D gene: TRBD2
CDR3 protein: ASSSISAGGRETQY

J gene: TRBJ1-2
V gene: TRBV19
D gene: .
CDR3 protein: ASSIAGGNYGYT

J gene: TRBJ1-1
V gene: TRBV25-1
D gene: .
CDR3 protein: ASSQGTNTEAF

J gene: TRBJ1-1
V gene: TRBV6-5
D gene: .
CDR3 protein: ASSYSNLNTEAF

J gene: TRBJ2-3
V gene: TRBV6-5
D gene: .
CDR3 protein: ASSYGATDTQY

J gene: TRBJ1-1
V gene: TRBV1
D gene: .
CDR3 protein: TNERGGTEAF

J gene: TRBJ2-1
V gene: TRBV5-1
D gene: .
CDR3 protein: ASSLTSRDEQF

J gene: TRBJ2-7
V gene: TRBV5-1
D gene: .
CDR3 protein: ASSPDSLYEQY

J gene: TRBJ2-2
V gene: TRBV6-4
D gene: .
CDR3 protein: ASSGQANTGELF

J gene: TRBJ2-3
V gene: TRBV5-5
D gene: .
CDR3 protein: ASSFAAPGTRSTDTQY

J gene: TRBJ2-7
V gene: TRBV28
D gene: .
CDR3 protein: ASRQGLRYEQY

J gene: TRBJ2-3
V gene: TRBV19
D gene: TRBD1
CDR3 protein: ASSMGQGPDTQY

J gene: TRBJ2-5
V gene: TRBV24-1
D gene: .
CDR3 protein: ATSEGGEETQY

J gene: TRBJ1-2
V gene: TRBV29-1
D gene: .
CDR3 protein: SVRTRGYT

J gene: TRBJ2-7
V gene: TRBV6-5
D gene: TRBD1
CDR3 protein: ASRTGRSRSYEQY

J gene: TRBJ1-5
V gene: TRBV7-9
D gene: TRBD1
CDR3 protein: ASSLQGGNQPQH

J gene: TRBJ1-6
V gene: TRBV29-1
D gene: TRBD1
CDR3 protein: SARTQGANSPLH

J gene: TRBJ2-2
V gene: TRBV6-5
D gene: .
CDR3 protein: ASSRLGGEFGELF

J gene: TRBJ1-4
V gene: TRBV15
D gene: .
CDR3 protein: ATSRQPGEEKLF

J gene: TRBJ1-1
V gene: TRBV5-1
D gene: TRBD1
CDR3 protein: ASSDFVQGGTEAF

J gene: TRBJ1-2
V gene: TRBV6-5
D gene: TRBD1
CDR3 protein: ASSLTGGRGYT

J gene: TRBJ1-2
V gene: TRBV7-8
D gene: .
CDR3 protein: ASSLGLNYGYT

J gene: TRBJ2-1
V gene: TRBV7-9
D gene: TRBD2
CDR3 protein: ASSFHEGGYNEQF